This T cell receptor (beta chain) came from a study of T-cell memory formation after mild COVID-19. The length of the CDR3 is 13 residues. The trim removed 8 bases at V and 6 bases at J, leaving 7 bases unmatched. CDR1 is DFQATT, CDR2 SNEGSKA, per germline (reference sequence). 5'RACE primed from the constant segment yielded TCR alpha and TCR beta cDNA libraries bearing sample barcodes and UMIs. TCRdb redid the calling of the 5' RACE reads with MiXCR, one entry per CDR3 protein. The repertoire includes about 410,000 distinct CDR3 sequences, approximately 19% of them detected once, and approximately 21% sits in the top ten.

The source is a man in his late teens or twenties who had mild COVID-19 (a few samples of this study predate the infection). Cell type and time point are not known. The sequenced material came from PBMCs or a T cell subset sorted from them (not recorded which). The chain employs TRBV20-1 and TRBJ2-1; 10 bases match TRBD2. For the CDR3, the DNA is TGCAGTCCCTTAGCGGGGGGATTCAATGAGCAGTTCTTC. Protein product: CSPLAGGFNEQFF.